This T cell receptor (beta chain) was obtained from a study of blood T cell repertoires in COVID-19. Looking at the study overall: PBMCs, B-cell-depleted T cells, or T cells were the source of the cDNA or gDNA that made up the material.

J gave up 5 bases and V 6 bases, and 9 bases lay outside the gene matches. Germline CDR1 and CDR2: MNHEY and SVGAGI. CDR3 length: 15 amino acids. Per the original methods: By means of reference gene primer amplification, nucleated cell counts were estimated. Profiling relied on immunoSEQ multiplex PCR, and the TCRdb table lists in-frame clones only, not all of them. The V and J calls and clone size are taken from that table; D and trimming were inferred from the DNA. The repertoire holds 130,000 or so clones, with about four fifths as singletons. This receptor was taken from a man in his 60s with acute or convalescent COVID-19. Specimen: peripheral blood. V and J are TRBV6-5 and TRBJ1-4, with 7 nucleotides matching TRBD1. The CDR3 protein is CASSRTGTENEKLFF. The CDR3 bases are TGTGCCAGCAGCCGAACCGGGACAGAGAATGAAAAACTGTTTTTT.